The T cell receptor (beta chain) described here comes from a study of identifying expanded T cells in peripheral blood. Findings of the study overall: Differentially abundant clones: approximately 1.3 between replicates, 15 to 17 at two to three weeks, less than 25 at four. Variance in clone template counts between two-week samples significantly increased with total template count across all healthy donors.

As for this clone: Its antigen is as yet unknown.

Assay: immunoSEQ multiplex PCR; the TCRdb copy retains only in-frame clones and omits some. The sample lists around 57,000 clones, 80% to 90% occurring once. The trim removed 7 bases at V and 3 bases at J, leaving 10 bases unmatched. The length of the CDR3 is 16 residues. Germline CDR1 reads MNHEY; CDR2 reads SMNVEV (reference sequence). Healthy donors had no documented immune events, such as infections, while sampled. The rearrangement joins TRBV27 to TRBJ2-7, with 12 bases that match TRBD2. This TCR was recovered from a person aged 18 to 70 in good health. The sequenced sample consisted of blood. CDR3 bases: TGTGCCAGCACTCGGACTAGCGGGGATCACCTCTACGAGCAGTACTTC. This translates into CASTRTSGDHLYEQYF.